This is a list of T cell receptor beta chains from one sample in a study of T cell repertoires in cytomegalovirus infection. The antigens for these receptors are not known. MiXCR was run by TCRdb on the reads, yielding one entry per CDR3 protein. The sample yields approximately 110,000 distinct CDR3 sequences, around 28% seen once. The material sequenced was CD8+ T cells from cultured PBMCs, taken from culture after CMV antigen stimulation. These receptors originate from a human donor in good health (CMV status not recorded). Some clones in this sample may be carry-over from other donors' samples. Each CDR3 is given with its conserved first and last residue. Each record gives: D gene, CDR3 length, clone size, J gene, V gene, CDR3 DNA, CDR3 protein. D genes are given only for firm matches. Only some rows state a clone size, as once, few, many or a class for expanded clones.

-,15,few,TRBJ1-5,TRBV6-5,TGTGCCAGCAGTTACGGCCCTTTCGAAAATCAGCCCCAGCATTTT,CASSYGPFENQPQHF
-,13,few,TRBJ1-5,TRBV12-3/TRBV12-4,TGTGCCAGCAGTTCGCCGGGTCTTAAGCCCCAGCATTTT,CASSSPGLKPQHF
-,8,few,TRBJ1-1,TRBV20-1,TGCAGTCCTCAAGGGGAATTCTTT,CSPQGEFF
-,17,few,TRBJ2-2,TRBV27,TGTGCCAGCAGCCTTCTACGAGAAGATGGGGTTGGCGGGGAGCTGTTTTTT,CASSLLREDGVGGELFF
TRBD2,15,many,TRBJ2-7,TRBV7-2,TGTGCCAGCAGCCAGGGGAGCGGGGGAGCCTACGAGCAGTACTTC,CASSQGSGGAYEQYF
-,15,-,TRBJ2-2,TRBV27,TGTGCCAGCAGTTATAGGGGGGCCGGCACCGGGGAGCTGTTTTTT,CASSYRGAGTGELFF
-,12,-,TRBJ1-2,TRBV20-1,TGCAGTGCTAGGTGGCAGGGCCACGGCTACACCTTC,CSARWQGHGYTF
TRBD1,18,few,TRBJ1-2,TRBV28,TGTGCCAGCAGTTTCCTGATGGCGACAGGGATCGTATTGGATGGCTACACCTTC,CASSFLMATGIVLDGYTF
-,15,-,TRBJ1-5,TRBV6-1,TGTGCCAGCAGTGAACAGGGCCTCGGCAATCAGCCCCAGCATTTT,CASSEQGLGNQPQHF
-,15,many,TRBJ1-5,TRBV4-1,TGCGCCAGCAGCCATCAGGGACCAGTGGATCAGCCCCAGCATTTT,CASSHQGPVDQPQHF
-,16,-,TRBJ1-2,TRBV7-6,TGTGCCAGCGGGTGGGGCAGCACCGGCCCAAACTATGGCTACACCTTC,CASGWGSTGPNYGYTF
-,16,few,TRBJ1-1,TRBV4-1,TGCGCCAGCAGCCAAGAACAGCCTCCCATGAACACTGAAGCTTTCTTT,CASSQEQPPMNTEAFF
TRBD1,14,-,TRBJ2-3,TRBV7-6,TGTGCCAGCAGCTTAACAGGGGGTCAAGATACGCAGTATTTT,CASSLTGGQDTQYF
-,12,few,TRBJ2-1,TRBV28,TGTGCCAGCAGTCTGACGACATGGGAGCAGTTCTTC,CASSLTTWEQFF
-,14,-,TRBJ2-1,TRBV12-3/TRBV12-4,TGTGCCAGCAGTTTTGGGGGGTGGGGGAATGAGCAGTTCTTC,CASSFGGWGNEQFF
TRBD1,15,few,TRBJ2-3,TRBV12-3/TRBV12-4,TGTGCCAGCAACGAAGCAGGGGGCGCGACAGATACGCAGTATTTT,CASNEAGGATDTQYF
-,14,few,TRBJ2-7,TRBV6-5,TGTGCCAGCAGTTACTCCCCAACGGGCTACGAGCAGTACTTC,CASSYSPTGYEQYF
-,14,-,TRBJ1-6,TRBV7-6,TGTGCCAGCAGCCCCGGGGGGCGGAGTTCACCCCTCCACTTT,CASSPGGRSSPLHF